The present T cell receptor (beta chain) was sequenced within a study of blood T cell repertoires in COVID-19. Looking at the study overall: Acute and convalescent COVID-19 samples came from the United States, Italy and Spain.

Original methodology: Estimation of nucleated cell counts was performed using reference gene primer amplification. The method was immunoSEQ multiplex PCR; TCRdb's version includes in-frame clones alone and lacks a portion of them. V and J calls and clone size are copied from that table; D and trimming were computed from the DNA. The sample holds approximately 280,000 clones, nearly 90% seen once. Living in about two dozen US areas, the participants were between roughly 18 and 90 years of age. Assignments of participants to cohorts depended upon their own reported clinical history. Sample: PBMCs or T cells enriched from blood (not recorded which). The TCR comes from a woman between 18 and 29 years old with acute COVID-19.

CDR3: CASSSAGRDRKETQYF. In nucleotides, the CDR3 is TGTGCCAGCAGCTCAGCGGGCAGGGACAGGAAAGAGACCCAGTACTTC. The genes are TRBV11-1 and TRBJ2-5; 8 nucleotides match TRBD1. This CDR3 spans 16 amino acids. Germline CDR1 and CDR2: SGHAT and FQDESV (reference sequence). Trimming cost V 4 bases and J 3 bases; bases outside gene matches: 10. Together with reference TRBV11-1 and TRBJ2-5, the CDR3 gives the full variable domain: EAEVAQSPRYKITEKSQAVAFWCDPISGHATLYWYRQILGQGPELLVQFQDESVVDDSQLPKDRFSAERLKGVDSTLKIQPAELGDSAMYLCASSSAGRDRKETQYFGPGTRLLVL.